The 26 T cell receptor beta chains below come from one sample, sequenced in a study of T-cell reconstitution after alpha-beta-depleted transplantation in children. Preparation of the TCRbeta library used unique molecular identifiers. TCRdb called the PCR reads again in MiXCR, with one record for every CDR3 protein. Of about 600,000 distinct CDR3 sequences listed, roughly a tenth were seen once; the top ten hold roughly 3.9%. Sequenced here: PBMCs from the stem cell graft donor, sampled from the stem cell graft. The receptors come from a human donor who donated a stem cell graft to a child with acute myeloid leukemia.

The sample holds many counts of this clonotype. The V call is TRBV7-8, the J call TRBJ2-7; 8 bases fit TRBD1. J lost 3 bases, V lost 1 base, and 2 bases had no gene match. CDR3 length: 14 amino acids. CDR1 and CDR2 from the germline V gene are SGHVS and FQNEAQ. Here the CDR3 reads CASSLEGQGYEQYF. In DNA form, the CDR3 reads TGTGCCAGCAGCTTAGAAGGACAGGGCTACGAGCAGTACTTC.

The chain joins TRBV5-6 to TRBJ1-2; D is unresolved. Trimming removed 4 bases at V and 1 base at J, with 20 bases between. This CDR3 comprises 17 residues. The germline V gene has CDR1 SGHDT and CDR2 YYEEEE. Here the CDR3 DNA reads TGTGCCAGCAGCGCCTTGGCCCGGACTCCAGTTAACTATGGCTACACCTTC. This translates into CASSALARTPVNYGYTF.

This clonotype has just a few counts. The gene calls are TRBV4-2 and TRBJ2-2; 12 nucleotides match TRBD2. V gave up 0 bases and J gave up 5 bases; unmatched junction bases: 7. Germline V gene sequence: CDR1 LGHNA, CDR2 YNFKEQ. This CDR3 region has 18 residues. CDR3 residues: CASSQDLAGGPPTGELFF. The CDR3 region has the DNA TGTGCCAGCAGCCAAGACCTAGCGGGAGGGCCGCCGACCGGGGAGCTGTTTTTT.

J is TRBJ2-5 and V is TRBV3-1, with D uncertain. V was pared by 1 base and J by 1 base, with 7 bases between. CDR1 and CDR2 (germline): LGHDT, YNNKEL (reference sequence). This CDR3 region has 14 residues. In nucleotides, the CDR3 is TGTGCCAGCAGCCAAGGGGCAGCCCAAGAGACCCAGTACTTC. Translation: CASSQGAAQETQYF.

The chain carries TRBV7-8 and TRBJ2-1, with 9 bases fitting TRBD2. Trimming at V came to 1 base and at J to 4 bases, leaving 2 bases not matched to a gene. The germline CDR1 and CDR2 sequences are SGHVS and FQNEAQ. The length of the CDR3 is 15 residues. The CDR3 DNA follows: TGTGCCAGCAGCTTAGTAGCGGGAGAATACAATGAGCAGTTCTTC. This translates into CASSLVAGEYNEQFF.

The chain couples TRBV20-1 to TRBJ1-2; 10 nucleotides agree with TRBD1. Germline CDR1 DFQATT, CDR2 SNEGSKA (reference sequence). This CDR3 is 14 amino acids long. The ends lost 3 bases at V and 4 bases at J; junction bases unmatched: 5. The CDR3 nucleotides read TGCAGTGCTAGGGGGGACAGGGGAGCCTATGGCTACACCTTC. Translating gives CSARGDRGAYGYTF.

There are many counts of this clonotype. V is TRBV5-1 and J is TRBJ2-7; D gene ambiguous. This CDR3 is built from 16 residues. Germline loops: CDR1 SGHRS, CDR2 YFSETQ. V lost 1 base and J lost 2, with 16 bases in between. The chain's CDR3 is CASSLYPAEPPYEQYF. CDR3 DNA: TGCGCCAGCAGCTTGTACCCGGCTGAGCCCCCCTACGAGCAGTACTTC.

The J gene is TRBJ2-1, the V gene TRBV7-2, with TRBD2 matching 9 bases. Germline V gene data show CDR1 as SGHTA and CDR2 as FQGNSA. The CDR3 runs to 13 residues. V was pared by 7 bases and J by 6 bases, with 4 bases of the junction left unmatched. In nucleotides, the CDR3 is TGTGCCAGCACGGCTAGCGGGACCAATGAGCAGTTCTTC. This gives the protein CASTASGTNEQFF.

This chain connects TRBV5-5 to TRBJ2-4, with 8 nucleotides matching TRBD2. CDR3 size: 18 residues. In germline, CDR1 is SGHKS, CDR2 YYEKEE (reference sequence). V dropped 2 bases and J dropped 0; count of bases not matched to a gene: 10. The DNA of the CDR3 is TGTGCCAGCAGCTTAGGAATGGGAGCGGGAGTAGCCAAAAACATTCAGTACTTC. Its translation is CASSLGMGAGVAKNIQYF. Looking up the rest from reference TRBV5-5 and TRBJ2-4 gives the full variable domain: DAGVTQSPTHLIKTRGQQVTLRCSPISGHKSVSWYQQVLGQGPQFIFQYYEKEERGRGNFPDRFSARQFPNYSSELNVNALLLGDSALYLCASSLGMGAGVAKNIQYFGAGTRLSVL.

This chain links TRBV11-2 with TRBJ2-5; D is unresolved. V lost 5 bases and J lost 1, with 11 bases in between. From germline, CDR1 is SGHAT and CDR2 FQNNGV. CDR3 length: 14 amino acids. CDR3 amino acids: CASSPPQSQETQYF. CDR3 DNA: TGTGCCAGCAGCCCACCACAGAGCCAAGAGACCCAGTACTTC.

This clonotype was seen a handful of times. The chain has TRBV10-3 and TRBJ2-5; D remains ambiguous. Germline lookup yields CDR1 ENHRY and CDR2 SYGVKD. Trimming left V 4 bases short and J 1 base short, with 7 bases between. This CDR3 is built from 13 residues. The CDR3 protein is CAISVISQETQYF. The CDR3 region has the DNA TGTGCCATCAGTGTGATAAGCCAAGAGACCCAGTACTTC.

This clonotype showed up just a few times. The V call is TRBV20-1, the J call TRBJ2-7, with unresolved D. V was clipped by 3 bases and J by 3 bases, with 9 bases between them. Germline V gene lookup returns CDR1 DFQATT and CDR2 SNEGSKA (reference sequence). This CDR3 is 12 amino acids long. The chain's CDR3 is CSARLLRYEQYF. Written as DNA, the CDR3 is TGCAGTGCTAGGTTACTTCGCTACGAGCAGTACTTC.

This clonotype was counted between two and nine times. The rearrangement links TRBV5-1 to TRBJ1-1, with D unresolved. Trimming took 3 bases from V and 3 from J, leaving 18 bases between them. The V gene's germline CDR1 is SGHRS and CDR2 YFSETQ. The CDR3 runs 16 residues. DNA for the CDR3: TGCGCCAGCAGCTCCGAGGTTCCTGGGAAGGACACTGAAGCTTTCTTT. It is translated as CASSSEVPGKDTEAFF. The complete variable domain, with remaining parts taken from reference TRBV5-1 and TRBJ1-1, reads KAGVTQTPRYLIKTRGQQVTLSCSPISGHRSVSWYQQTPGQGLQFLFEYFSETQRNKGNFPGRFSGRQFSNSRSEMNVSTLELGDSALYLCASSSEVPGKDTEAFFGQGTRLTVV.

The CDR3 protein is CASSPDLDTTYGYTF. Here the CDR3 DNA reads TGTGCCAGCAGCCCCGATCTGGACACTACCTATGGCTACACCTTC. The chain couples TRBV2 to TRBJ1-2; maybe TRBD1 (5 bases). The CDR3 is 15 residues long. Germline CDR1 is SNHLY and CDR2 is FYNNEI. Trimming shortened V by 6 bases and J by 4 bases, and 18 bases separated the two germline ends.

V and J are TRBV7-6 and TRBJ2-2; D possibly uses TRBD1 or TRBD2 (6 bases each). CDR3 length equals 16 residues. Germline V lookup: CDR1 SGHVS, CDR2 FNYEAQ. V lost 5 bases and J 6 bases, leaving 19 bases between the germline ends. The CDR3 reads CASSKEGGSLSGELFF. CDR3 in DNA: TGTGCCAGCAGCAAGGAGGGGGGTAGTTTATCCGGGGAGCTGTTTTTT.

This clonotype was seen only a few times. V usage is TRBV4-3 and J usage is TRBJ1-5; no clear D gene. Looked up from germline, CDR1 is LGHNA and CDR2 is YSLEER. The CDR3 contains 13 residues. Trimming shortened V by 0 bases and J by 3 bases, and 3 bases separated the two germline ends. The CDR3 nucleotides are TGCGCCAGCAGCCAAGAGACCAATCAGCCCCAGCATTTT. Amino acids: CASSQETNQPQHF.

This clonotype has only a few counts. The chain uses TRBV12-3 or TRBV12-4 and TRBJ1-2; D is perhaps TRBD1 (6 bases). V shed 8 bases and J shed 7 bases, with 17 bases lying between them. CDR3 length equals 13 residues. CDR3 sequence (DNA): TGTGCCAGCTATACCGGACAGTTCCTTGGCTACACCTTC. Its translation is CASYTGQFLGYTF.

V usage is TRBV4-3 and J usage is TRBJ1-3, with D unresolved. Germline V CDR1 and CDR2: LGHNA, YSLEER. This CDR3 region has 18 residues. V dropped 0 bases and J dropped 0 bases, with 15 bases sitting between them. The CDR3 here is CASSQDTPGQSSGNTIYF. In DNA, the CDR3 is TGCGCCAGCAGCCAAGATACCCCCGGGCAAAGCTCTGGAAACACCATATATTTT.

Ten or more counts support this clonotype. The chain is built from TRBV5-6 and TRBJ1-2; 8 bases agree with TRBD1. Trimming took 2 bases from V and 4 from J; bases not matched to a gene: 4. Germline V gene lookup returns CDR1 SGHDT and CDR2 YYEEEE. This CDR3 comprises 14 residues. CDR3 amino acids: CASSFGQGGYGYTF. CDR3 coding DNA: TGTGCCAGCAGCTTCGGACAGGGCGGCTATGGCTACACCTTC.

The gene calls are TRBV3-1 and TRBJ2-1, with TRBD1 identical over 9 bases. From germline, CDR1 is LGHDT and CDR2 YNNKEL (reference sequence). V lost 6 bases and J lost 7; bases outside the gene matches: 7. The CDR3 is 14 amino acids. As DNA, the CDR3 is TGTGCCAGCAGGGGACAGGGACAGTGGAATGAGCAGTTCTTC. Encoded protein: CASRGQGQWNEQFF.

At least ten counts were recorded for this clonotype. The chain uses TRBV25-1 and TRBJ2-1; 10 bases fit TRBD1. Germline CDR1 is MGHDK and CDR2 is SYGVNS. Losses at the gene ends were 4 bases for V and 2 bases for J; bases not matched to a gene: 5. The CDR3 sequence is 16 residues long. In nucleotides, the CDR3 is TGTGCCAGCAGTGCCTCGGACAGGGGGACCTACAATGAGCAGTTCTTC. Translation gives CASSASDRGTYNEQFF.

This chain connects TRBV6-2 or TRBV6-3 to TRBJ2-1, with D hard to call. The V gene lost 7 bases and the J gene lost 0 bases, with 16 bases spanning the gap. This CDR3 spans 16 amino acids. Germline lookup yields CDR1 MNHEY and CDR2 SVGEGT. CDR3 DNA: TGTGCCAGCACCAATAACATCCTGGGCTCCTACAATGAGCAGTTCTTC. It encodes CASTNNILGSYNEQFF.

The chain links TRBV9 to TRBJ1-2; 8 nucleotides line up with TRBD1. The CDR3 is 14 residues long. Germline-derived CDR1 and CDR2 are SGDLS and YYNGEE. Trimming at V came to 3 bases and at J to 3 bases, leaving 4 bases not matched to a gene. CDR3 protein: CASSGQGTYYGYTF. The CDR3 bases are TGTGCCAGCAGCGGACAGGGGACCTACTATGGCTACACCTTC.

This clonotype was recorded many times. The rearrangement uses TRBV5-1 and TRBJ2-2; TRBD2 agrees at 14 bases. Germline CDR1 and CDR2: SGHRS and YFSETQ. Trimming took 4 bases from V and 5 from J; bases not matched to a gene: 4. The CDR3 has 16 residues. The CDR3 region is CASSTRLAGGTGELFF. As DNA, the CDR3 is TGCGCCAGCAGCACCCGACTAGCGGGAGGGACCGGGGAGCTGTTTTTT.

This clonotype was detected only a few times. The chain uses TRBV3-1 and TRBJ2-7, with 8 bases that match TRBD2. This CDR3 region has 14 residues. V shed 2 bases, J shed 3 bases, and the junction held 3 bases outside the gene matches. The germline CDR1 and CDR2 sequences are LGHDT and YNNKEL (reference sequence). For the CDR3, the DNA is TGTGCCAGCAGCCAATCCAGCGGGGGCTACGAGCAGTACTTC. Translation gives CASSQSSGGYEQYF.

This clonotype has a count of ten or more. V usage is TRBV12-3 or TRBV12-4 and J usage is TRBJ1-1, with 7 positions matching TRBD1. V gave up 6 bases and J gave up 5 bases; unmatched junction bases: 12. This CDR3 contains 15 residues. This CDR3 is CASRTSRGGLTEAFF. CDR3 nucleotide sequence: TGTGCCAGCAGAACCTCCAGGGGGGGACTGACTGAAGCTTTCTTT.